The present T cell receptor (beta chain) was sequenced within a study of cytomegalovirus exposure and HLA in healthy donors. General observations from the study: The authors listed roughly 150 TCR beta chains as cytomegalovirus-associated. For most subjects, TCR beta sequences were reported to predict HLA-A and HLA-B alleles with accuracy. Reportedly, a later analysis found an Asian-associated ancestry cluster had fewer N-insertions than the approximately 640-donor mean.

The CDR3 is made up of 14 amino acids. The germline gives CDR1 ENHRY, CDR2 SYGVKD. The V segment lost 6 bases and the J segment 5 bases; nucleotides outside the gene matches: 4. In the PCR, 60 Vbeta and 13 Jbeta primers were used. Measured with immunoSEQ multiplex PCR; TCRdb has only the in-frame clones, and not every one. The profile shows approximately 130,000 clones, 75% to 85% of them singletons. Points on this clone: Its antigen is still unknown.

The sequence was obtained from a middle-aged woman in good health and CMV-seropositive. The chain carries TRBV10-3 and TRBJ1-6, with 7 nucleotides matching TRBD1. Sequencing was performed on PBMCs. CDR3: CAIRAGTDNSPLHF. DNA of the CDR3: TGTGCCATCAGGGCCGGGACAGATAATTCACCCCTCCACTTT.